The sequence of this T cell receptor beta chain was determined in a study of blood T cells in healthy people across ages. Study as a whole: Template switching retrieved approximately one barcoded beta molecule for each two T cells.

This CDR3 is 15 amino acids long. CDR1 and CDR2 from the germline V gene are MGHRA and YSYEKL. Combining a sample-barcoded 5' primer with a J-beta primer mix, a second PCR ran for about 7 to 12 cycles. Each CDR3 protein is one row after TCRdb ran MiXCR on the 5' RACE reads. This sample has over 950,000 distinct CDR3 sequences, with approximately 50% found just once. This sequence joins TRBV4-1 and TRBJ2-1, with 9 positions matching TRBD2. The J call is in doubt because the DNA end fits TRBJ2-7 better. The specimen sequenced was blood. The TCR was taken from a woman aged 55-70 years in good health. The CDR3 region is CASSSRGLAYNEQYF. CDR3 nucleotides: TGCGCCAGCAGCTCTCGGGGACTAGCCTACAATGAGCAGTACTTC.